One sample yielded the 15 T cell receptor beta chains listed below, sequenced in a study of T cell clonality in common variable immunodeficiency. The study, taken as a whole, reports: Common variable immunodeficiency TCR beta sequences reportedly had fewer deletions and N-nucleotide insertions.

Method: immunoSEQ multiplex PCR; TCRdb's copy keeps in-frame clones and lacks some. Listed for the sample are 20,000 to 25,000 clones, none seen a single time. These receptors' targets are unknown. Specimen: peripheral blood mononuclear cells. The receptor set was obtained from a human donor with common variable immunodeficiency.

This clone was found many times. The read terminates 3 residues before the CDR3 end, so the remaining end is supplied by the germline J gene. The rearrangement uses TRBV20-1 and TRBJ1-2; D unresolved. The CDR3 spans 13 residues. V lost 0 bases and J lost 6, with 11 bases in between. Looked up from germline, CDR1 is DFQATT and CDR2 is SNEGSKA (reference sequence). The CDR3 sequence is CSARDPLKDGYTF. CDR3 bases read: TGCAGTGCTAGAGATCCTTTGAAGGATGGC.

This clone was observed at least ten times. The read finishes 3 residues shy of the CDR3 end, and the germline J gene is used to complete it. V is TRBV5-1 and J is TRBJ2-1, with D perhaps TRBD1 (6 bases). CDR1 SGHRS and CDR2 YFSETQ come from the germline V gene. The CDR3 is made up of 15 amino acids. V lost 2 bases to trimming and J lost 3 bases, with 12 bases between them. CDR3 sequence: CASSLGQSFYNEQFF. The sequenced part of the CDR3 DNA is TGCGCCAGCAGCTTAGGACAGTCTTTCTACAATGAG.

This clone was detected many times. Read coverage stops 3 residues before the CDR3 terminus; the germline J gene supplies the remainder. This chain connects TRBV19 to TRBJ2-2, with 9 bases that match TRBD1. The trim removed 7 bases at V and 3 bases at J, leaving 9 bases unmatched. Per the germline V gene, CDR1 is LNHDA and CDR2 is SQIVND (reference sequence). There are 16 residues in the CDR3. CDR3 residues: CASTPGGTGYTGELFF. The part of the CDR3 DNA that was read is TGTGCCAGTACACCGGGCGGGACAGGGTACACCGGGGAG.

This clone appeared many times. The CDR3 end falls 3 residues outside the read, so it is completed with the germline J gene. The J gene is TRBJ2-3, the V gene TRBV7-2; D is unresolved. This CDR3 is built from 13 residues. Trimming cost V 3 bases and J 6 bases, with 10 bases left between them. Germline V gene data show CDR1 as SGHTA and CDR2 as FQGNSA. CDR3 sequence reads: CASSFNPQDTQYF. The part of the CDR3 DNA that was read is TGTGCCAGCAGCTTTAATCCTCAGGATACG.

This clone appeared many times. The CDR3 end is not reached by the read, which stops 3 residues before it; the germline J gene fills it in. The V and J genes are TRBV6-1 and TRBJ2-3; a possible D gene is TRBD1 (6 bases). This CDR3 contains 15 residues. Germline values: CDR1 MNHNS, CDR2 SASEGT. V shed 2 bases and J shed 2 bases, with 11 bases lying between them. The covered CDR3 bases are TGTGCCAGCAGTGAACTCCAGGGGCCCACAGATACG. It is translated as CASSELQGPTDT. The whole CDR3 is CASSELQGPTDTQYF.

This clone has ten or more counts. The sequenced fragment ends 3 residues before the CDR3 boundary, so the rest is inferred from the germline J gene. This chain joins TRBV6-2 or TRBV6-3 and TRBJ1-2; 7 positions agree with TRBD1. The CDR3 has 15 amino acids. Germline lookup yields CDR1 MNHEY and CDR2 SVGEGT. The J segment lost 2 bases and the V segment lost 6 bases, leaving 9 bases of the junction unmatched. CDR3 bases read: TGTGCCAGCAGCCTATTGACACAGGGGAACTATGGC. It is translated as CASSLLTQGNYG. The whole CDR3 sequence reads CASSLLTQGNYGYTF.

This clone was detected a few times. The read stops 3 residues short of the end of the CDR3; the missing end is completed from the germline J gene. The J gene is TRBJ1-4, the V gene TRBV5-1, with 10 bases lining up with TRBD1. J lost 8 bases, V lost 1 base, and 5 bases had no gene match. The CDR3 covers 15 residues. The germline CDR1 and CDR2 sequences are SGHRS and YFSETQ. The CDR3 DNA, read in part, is TGCGCCAGCAGCTTGATGGGGACAGGGGACGAAAAA. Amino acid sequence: CASSLMGTGDEK. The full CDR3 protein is CASSLMGTGDEKLFF.

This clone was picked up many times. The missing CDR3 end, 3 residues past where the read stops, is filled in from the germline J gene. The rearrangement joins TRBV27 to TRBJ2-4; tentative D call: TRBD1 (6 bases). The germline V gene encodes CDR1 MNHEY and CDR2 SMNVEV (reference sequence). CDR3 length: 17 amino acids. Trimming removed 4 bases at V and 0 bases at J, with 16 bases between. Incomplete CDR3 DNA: TGTGCCAGCAGTTCTCCCCCGGGCAGGGGAGCCAAAAACATT. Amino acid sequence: CASSSPPGRGAKNI. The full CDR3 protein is CASSSPPGRGAKNIQYF.

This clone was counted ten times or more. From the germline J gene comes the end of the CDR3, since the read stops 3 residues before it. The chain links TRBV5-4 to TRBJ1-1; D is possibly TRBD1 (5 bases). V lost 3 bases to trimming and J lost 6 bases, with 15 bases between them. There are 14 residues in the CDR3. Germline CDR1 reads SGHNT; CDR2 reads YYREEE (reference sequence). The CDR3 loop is CASSSLRLGPEAFF. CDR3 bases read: TGTGCCAGCAGCTCCCTTAGACTGGGGCCTGAA.

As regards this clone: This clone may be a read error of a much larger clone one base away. The CDR3 spells CASSIEILTTDTQYF. The CDR3 DNA, read in part, is TGTGCCAGTAGTATAGAAATACTAACGACAGATACG. The chain employs TRBV19 and TRBJ2-3; D gene uncertain. The CDR3 goes on 3 residues after the read ends, and that part is filled in from the germline J gene. CDR1 is LNHDA, CDR2 SQIVND, per germline (reference sequence). The CDR3 is 15 amino acids. Trimming took 0 bases from V and 3 from J, leaving 10 bases between them.

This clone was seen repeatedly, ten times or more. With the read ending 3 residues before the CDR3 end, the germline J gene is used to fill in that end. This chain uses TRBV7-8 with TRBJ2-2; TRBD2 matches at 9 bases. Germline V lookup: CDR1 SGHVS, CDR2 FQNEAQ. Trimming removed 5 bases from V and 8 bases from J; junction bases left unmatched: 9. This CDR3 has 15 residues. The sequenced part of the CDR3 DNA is TGTGCCAGCAGCCTGACTAGCGGAACACTTGGGGAG. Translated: CASSLTSGTLGE. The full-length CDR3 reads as CASSLTSGTLGELFF.

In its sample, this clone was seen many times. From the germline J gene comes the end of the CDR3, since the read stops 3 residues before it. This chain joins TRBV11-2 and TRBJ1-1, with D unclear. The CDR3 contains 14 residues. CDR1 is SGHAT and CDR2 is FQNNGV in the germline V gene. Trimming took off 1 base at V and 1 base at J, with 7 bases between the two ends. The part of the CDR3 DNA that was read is TGTGCCAGCAGCTTAGGGCACCGGAACACTGAA. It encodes CASSLGHRNTE. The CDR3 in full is CASSLGHRNTEAFF.

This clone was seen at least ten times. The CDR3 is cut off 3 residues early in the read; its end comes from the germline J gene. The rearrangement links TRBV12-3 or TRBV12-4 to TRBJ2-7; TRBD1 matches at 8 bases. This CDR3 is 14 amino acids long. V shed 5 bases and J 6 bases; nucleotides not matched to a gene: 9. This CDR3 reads CASSVQGAGREQYF. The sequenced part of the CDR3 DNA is TGTGCCAGCAGTGTTCAGGGGGCGGGACGCGAG.

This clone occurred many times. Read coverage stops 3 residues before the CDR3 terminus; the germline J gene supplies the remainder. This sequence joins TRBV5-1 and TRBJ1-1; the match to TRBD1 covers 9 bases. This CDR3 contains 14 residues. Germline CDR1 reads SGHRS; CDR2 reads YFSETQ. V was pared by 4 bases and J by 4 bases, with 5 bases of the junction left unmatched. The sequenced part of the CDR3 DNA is TGCGCCAGCAGCAAGACAGGGGGACTCACTGAA. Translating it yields CASSKTGGLTE. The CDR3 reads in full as CASSKTGGLTEAFF. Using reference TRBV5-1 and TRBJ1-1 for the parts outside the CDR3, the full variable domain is KAGVTQTPRYLIKTRGQQVTLSCSPISGHRSVSWYQQTPGQGLQFLFEYFSETQRNKGNFPGRFSGRQFSNSRSEMNVSTLELGDSALYLCASSKTGGLTEAFFGQGTRLTVV.

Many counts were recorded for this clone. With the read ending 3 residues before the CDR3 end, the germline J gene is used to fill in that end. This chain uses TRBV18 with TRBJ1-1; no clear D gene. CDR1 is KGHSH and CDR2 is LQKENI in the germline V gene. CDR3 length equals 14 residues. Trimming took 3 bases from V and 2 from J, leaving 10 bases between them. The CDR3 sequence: CASSPTPVNTEAFF. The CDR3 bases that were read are TGTGCCAGCTCACCGACACCAGTTAACACTGAA.